Listed below are T cell receptor beta chains from one sample, sequenced in a study of blood T cells in healthy people across ages. In TCRdb, the 5' RACE reads were re-called with MiXCR into one record per CDR3 protein. The sample contains around 2 million distinct CDR3 sequences, around 40% of which appear only once. Sequencing was done on a sample of blood. The receptors shown here come from a human donor in good health. CDR3s include the opening cysteine and the closing phenylalanine or tryptophan. A D gene is named only where the DNA matches it firmly. A row's size may be missing; if present it is once, few, many or a size class.

NA,TRBJ1-5,few,16,TRBV21-1,TGTGCCAGCAGCAAAACCGAGCGGCCGGCGGGTCAGCCCCAGCATTTT,CASSKTERPAGQPQHF
NA,TRBJ2-6,few,14,TRBV20-1,TGCAGTGCCCTCCGGTTCTCTGGGGCCAACGTCCTGACTTTC,CSALRFSGANVLTF
TRBD1,TRBJ2-3,NA,20,TRBV27,TGTGCCAGCAGTTTAGCTCTCCCCGGGACAGGGTTTACTAGCACAGATACGCAGTATTTT,CASSLALPGTGFTSTDTQYF
NA,TRBJ2-5,few,14,TRBV7-3,TGTGCCAGCAGCTTGGCGGGTTCTGATGTGACCCAGTACTTC,CASSLAGSDVTQYF
TRBD2,TRBJ2-7,NA,14,TRBV12-3/TRBV12-4,TGTGCCAGCAGTTTCGTACTAGCGAACTACGAGCAGTACTTC,CASSFVLANYEQYF
TRBD1,TRBJ2-7,NA,14,TRBV4-1,TGCGCCAGCAGCCAAGGACAGGGGGCGATTGAGCAGTACTTC,CASSQGQGAIEQYF
NA,TRBJ2-5,few,16,TRBV15,TGTGCCACCAGCAGAGATATGGTTGGCGGACAAGAGACCCAGTACTTC,CATSRDMVGGQETQYF
NA,TRBJ2-1,NA,14,TRBV20-1,TGCAGTGCTATCCACGGGACAACTCGGGGTGAGCAGTTCTTC,CSAIHGTTRGEQFF
NA,TRBJ1-1,NA,13,TRBV6-5,TGTGCCAGCAGTTTCCGGGAGCGGGGAGAAGCTTTCTTT,CASSFRERGEAFF
NA,TRBJ2-3,NA,14,TRBV7-8,TGTGCCAGCAGCATAGGTAGAGTCTCAGATACGCAGTATTTT,CASSIGRVSDTQYF
NA,TRBJ1-2,NA,14,TRBV28,TGTGCCAGCCTCGCTGTGGGAGCCTACTATGGCTACACCTTC,CASLAVGAYYGYTF
TRBD1,TRBJ2-1,few,14,TRBV25-1,TGTGCCAGCAGTGAAGACAGGGTCTTGGGTGAGCAGTTCTTC,CASSEDRVLGEQFF
NA,TRBJ2-7,NA,13,TRBV28,TGTGCCAGCAGGGTACCAGAACCTAACGAGCAGTACTTC,CASRVPEPNEQYF
NA,TRBJ1-2,NA,14,TRBV20-1,TGCAGTGCTAGAGCCCCAGGGGAGGCCTATGGCTACACCTTC,CSARAPGEAYGYTF
TRBD1,TRBJ2-3,few,14,TRBV20-1,TGCAGTGCTAGCCGACAGGGGAATACAGATACGCAGTATTTT,CSASRQGNTDTQYF
TRBD2,TRBJ2-1,NA,16,TRBV29-1,TGCAGCCACAACCCGGGTAGCGGGGGGTTCTACAATGAGCAGTTCTTC,CSHNPGSGGFYNEQFF
NA,TRBJ2-1,once,12,TRBV5-1,TGCGCCAGCAGCACCGGGACTCCAGAGCAGTTCTTC,CASSTGTPEQFF
NA,TRBJ1-2,NA,13,TRBV6-6,TGTGCCAGCAGCAAGGGACACTCCTATGGCTACACCTTC,CASSKGHSYGYTF
TRBD1,TRBJ2-7,NA,14,TRBV5-1,TGCGCCAGCAGCTTCCAGGGGGCTGACGACGAGCAGTACTTC,CASSFQGADDEQYF
NA,TRBJ2-1,NA,13,TRBV7-8,TGTGCCAGCAGCTCTCCGGGGGACGATGAGCAGTTCTTC,CASSSPGDDEQFF
TRBD2,TRBJ2-5,NA,14,TRBV29-1,TGCAGCGTTGAAGATACGGGGGGGATAGAGACCCAGTACTTC,CSVEDTGGIETQYF
TRBD1,TRBJ1-2,once,16,TRBV28,TGTGCCAGCAGTTCCGTCCCGACAGGGGGAGGCTATGGCTACACCTTC,CASSSVPTGGGYGYTF